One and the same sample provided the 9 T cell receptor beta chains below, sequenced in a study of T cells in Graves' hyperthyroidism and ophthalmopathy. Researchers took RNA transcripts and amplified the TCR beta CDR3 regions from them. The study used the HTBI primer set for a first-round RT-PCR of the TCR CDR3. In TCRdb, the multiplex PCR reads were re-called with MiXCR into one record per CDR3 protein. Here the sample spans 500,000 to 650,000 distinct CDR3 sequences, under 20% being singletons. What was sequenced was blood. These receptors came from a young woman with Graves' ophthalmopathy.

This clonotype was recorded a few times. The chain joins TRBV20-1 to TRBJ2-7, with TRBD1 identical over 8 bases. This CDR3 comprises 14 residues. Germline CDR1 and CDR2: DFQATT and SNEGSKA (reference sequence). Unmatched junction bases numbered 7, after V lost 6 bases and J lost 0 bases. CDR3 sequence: CSATRQGLSYEQYF. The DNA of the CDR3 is TGCAGTGCCACAAGACAGGGGCTCTCCTACGAGCAGTACTTC.

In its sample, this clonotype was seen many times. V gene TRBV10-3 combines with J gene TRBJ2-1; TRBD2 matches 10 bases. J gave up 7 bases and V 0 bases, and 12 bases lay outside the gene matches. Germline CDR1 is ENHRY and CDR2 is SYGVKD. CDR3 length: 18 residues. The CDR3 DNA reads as TGTGCCATCAGTGAGTCGTCAGCTCCTAGCGGGGGATTGAATGAGCAGTTCTTC. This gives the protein CAISESSAPSGGLNEQFF.

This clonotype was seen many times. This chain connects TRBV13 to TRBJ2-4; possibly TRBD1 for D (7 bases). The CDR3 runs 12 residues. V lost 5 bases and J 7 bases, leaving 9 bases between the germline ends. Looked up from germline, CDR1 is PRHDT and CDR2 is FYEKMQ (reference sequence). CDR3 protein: CASSPGGNIQYF. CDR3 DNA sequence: TGTGCCAGCAGCCCAGGGGGGAACATTCAGTACTTC. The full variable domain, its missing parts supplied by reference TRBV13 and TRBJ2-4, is AAGVIQSPRHLIKEKRETATLKCYPIPRHDTVYWYQQGPGQDPQFLISFYEKMQSDKGSIPDRFSAQQFSDYHSELNMSSLELGDSALYFCASSPGGNIQYFGAGTRLSVL.

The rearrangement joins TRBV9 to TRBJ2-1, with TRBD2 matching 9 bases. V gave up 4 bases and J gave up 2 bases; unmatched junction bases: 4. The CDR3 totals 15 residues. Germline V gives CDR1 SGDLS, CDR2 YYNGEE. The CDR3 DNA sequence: TGTGCCAGCAGCCAAGCGGGGGGTACCTACAATGAGCAGTTCTTC. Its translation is CASSQAGGTYNEQFF.

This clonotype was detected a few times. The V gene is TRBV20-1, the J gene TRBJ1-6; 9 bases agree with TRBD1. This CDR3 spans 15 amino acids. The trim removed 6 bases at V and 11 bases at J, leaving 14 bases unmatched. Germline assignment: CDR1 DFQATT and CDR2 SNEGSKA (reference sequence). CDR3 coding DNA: TGCAGTGCCACGGTAGAAGGGACAGGGTGGGCACCCCTCCACTTT. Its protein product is CSATVEGTGWAPLHF.

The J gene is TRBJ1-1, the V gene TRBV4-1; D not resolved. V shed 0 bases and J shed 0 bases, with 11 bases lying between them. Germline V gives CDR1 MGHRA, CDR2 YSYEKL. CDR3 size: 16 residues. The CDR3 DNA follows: TGCGCCAGCAGCCAAGATCCCACTCCCATGAACACTGAAGCTTTCTTT. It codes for CASSQDPTPMNTEAFF.

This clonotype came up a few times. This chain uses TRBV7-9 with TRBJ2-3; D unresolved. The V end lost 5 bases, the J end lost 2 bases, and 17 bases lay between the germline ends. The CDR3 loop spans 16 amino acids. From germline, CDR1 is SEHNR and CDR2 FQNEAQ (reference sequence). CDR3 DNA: TGTGCCAGCAGCCCCTCTAGTCTGCCAGACACAGATACGCAGTATTTT. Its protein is CASSPSSLPDTDTQYF.

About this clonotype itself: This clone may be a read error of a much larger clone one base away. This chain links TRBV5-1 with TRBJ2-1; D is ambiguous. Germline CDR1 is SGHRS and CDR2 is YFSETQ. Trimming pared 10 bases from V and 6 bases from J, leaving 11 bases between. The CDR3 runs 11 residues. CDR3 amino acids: CAGIVGNEQFF. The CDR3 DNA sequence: TGCGCCGGCATCGTGGGCAATGAGCAGTTCTTC. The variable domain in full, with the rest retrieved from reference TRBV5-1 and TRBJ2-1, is KAGVTQTPRYLIKTRGQQVTLSCSPISGHRSVSWYQQTPGQGLQFLFEYFSETQRNKGNFPGRFSGRQFSNSRSEMNVSTLELGDSALYLCAGIVGNEQFFGPGTRLTVL.

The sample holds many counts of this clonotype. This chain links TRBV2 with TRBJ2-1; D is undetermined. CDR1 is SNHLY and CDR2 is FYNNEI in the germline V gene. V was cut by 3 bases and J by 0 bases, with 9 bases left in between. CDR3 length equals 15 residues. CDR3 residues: CASSESSSSYNEQFF. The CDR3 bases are TGTGCCAGCAGTGAGTCAAGCAGCTCCTACAATGAGCAGTTCTTC.